These 15 T cell receptor beta chains originate from one sample sequenced in a study of T cell responses to AZD1222 COVID-19 vaccine. Assay used: immunoSEQ multiplex PCR; TCRdb lists only in-frame clones, some missing. Of some 130,000 clones in the sample, about 90% were seen once. The sequenced sample was peripheral blood, obtained on day 0 of AZD1222 vaccination. Receptors were obtained from an adult in good health.

This chain links TRBV6-1 with TRBJ1-5, with no clear D. From germline, CDR1 is MNHNS and CDR2 SASEGT. The ends were cut back, 4 bases at V and 0 bases at J, with 13 bases in the middle. The CDR3 is made up of 16 amino acids. CDR3 in DNA: TGTGCCAGCAGTGCCTTAGCGGGAGATAGCAATCAGCCCCAGCATTTT. Translation: CASSALAGDSNQPQHF.

The chain carries TRBV19 and TRBJ2-7; TRBD2 is a possible D gene (6 bases). Between the trimmed V and J ends, which lost 4 bases and 6 bases, there was a span of 22 bases. The CDR3 is made up of 16 amino acids. Per the germline V gene, CDR1 is LNHDA and CDR2 is SQIVND (reference sequence). The CDR3 reads CASSKSGSSFGGEQYF. Written as DNA, the CDR3 is TGTGCCAGTAGTAAAAGCGGGTCGTCATTCGGGGGCGAGCAGTACTTC. Full variable domain (remainder filled in from reference TRBV19 and TRBJ2-7): DGGITQSPKYLFRKEGQNVTLSCEQNLNHDAMYWYRQDPGQGLRLIYYSQIVNDFQKGDIAEGYSVSREKKESFPLTVTSAQKNPTAFYLCASSKSGSSFGGEQYFGPGTRLTVT.

The chain links TRBV7-3 to TRBJ1-6; the D is unclear. V lost 2 bases and J 8 bases, leaving 10 bases between the germline ends. The CDR3 has 14 residues. The germline gives CDR1 SGHTA, CDR2 FQGTGA. CDR3 in amino acids: CASSLLGNDSPLHF. The CDR3 nucleotides are TGTGCCAGCAGCTTACTGGGTAACGATTCACCCCTCCACTTT.

This CDR3 is CASSYLTRIDNSPLHF. The DNA of the CDR3 is TGTGCCAGCAGTTACTTGACCCGAATAGATAATTCACCCCTCCACTTT. The rearrangement joins TRBV6-5 to TRBJ1-6; no clear D gene. V was shortened by 1 base and J by 5 bases, with 12 bases between the two germline ends. The CDR3 is 16 residues long. Germline CDR1 and CDR2: MNHEY and SVGAGI.

The rearrangement links TRBV6-6 to TRBJ2-6; TRBD1 or TRBD2 may be the D gene (6 bases each). The CDR3 loop spans 20 amino acids. Germline V gene sequence: CDR1 MNHNY, CDR2 SVGAGI (reference sequence). Trimming pared 6 bases from V and 0 bases from J, leaving 24 bases between. The CDR3 is CASSYWRDGRGYSGANVLTF. For the CDR3, the DNA is TGTGCCAGCAGCTATTGGAGGGACGGCAGGGGCTACTCTGGGGCCAACGTCCTGACTTTC.

The chain recombines TRBV6-1 with TRBJ1-1; D is unresolved. The CDR3 is made up of 15 amino acids. The germline V gene encodes CDR1 MNHNS and CDR2 SASEGT. Trimming stripped 0 bases from V and 1 base from J, with 9 bases between. CDR3 residues: CASSEASTGNTEAFF. The CDR3 nucleotides are TGTGCCAGCAGTGAAGCTTCGACGGGGAACACTGAAGCTTTCTTT.

This chain connects TRBV5-1 to TRBJ2-1; 9 nucleotides line up with TRBD2. Trimming took 4 bases from V and 4 from J; bases not matched to a gene: 3. The CDR3 loop spans 14 amino acids. Germline CDR1 and CDR2: SGHRS and YFSETQ. CDR3 nucleotide sequence: TGCGCCAGCAGCGCTAGCGGGGCATACAATGAGCAGTTCTTC. It translates to CASSASGAYNEQFF.

The chain combines TRBV6-1 with TRBJ2-7, with 8 positions matching TRBD1. Trimming cost V 3 bases and J 0 bases; bases outside gene matches: 4. From germline, CDR1 is MNHNS and CDR2 SASEGT. The CDR3 runs to 15 residues. CDR3 protein: CASSEPGTGSYEQYF. DNA of the CDR3: TGTGCCAGCAGTGAGCCCGGGACAGGCTCCTACGAGCAGTACTTC.

The J gene is TRBJ1-6, the V gene TRBV28; the match to TRBD1 covers 7 bases. CDR1 and CDR2 (germline): MDHEN, SYDVKM. The CDR3 runs to 14 residues. Trimming removed 6 bases from V and 8 bases from J; junction bases left unmatched: 7. The CDR3: CASRGTAADSPLHF. DNA of the CDR3: TGTGCCAGCAGGGGGACAGCCGCTGATTCACCCCTCCACTTT.

This rearrangement joins TRBV6-1 to TRBJ1-2, with TRBD1 as a possible D gene (5 bases). Germline V gene lookup returns CDR1 MNHNS and CDR2 SASEGT. V lost 3 bases to trimming and J lost 8 bases, with 16 bases between them. This CDR3 has 14 amino acids. The chain's CDR3 is CASSDRGGGGGYTF. The DNA of the CDR3 is TGTGCCAGCAGTGACCGGGGCGGGGGAGGGGGCTACACCTTC.

This chain connects TRBV19 to TRBJ1-4; the match to TRBD1 covers 12 bases. CDR1 and CDR2 (germline): LNHDA, SQIVND (reference sequence). V shed 10 bases, J shed 5 bases, and the junction held 8 bases outside the gene matches. The CDR3 is 15 residues long. Here the CDR3 reads CATGTGGRRNEKLFF. The DNA for the CDR3 is TGTGCCACCGGGACAGGGGGCCGGAGGAATGAAAAACTGTTTTTT.

The chain combines TRBV24-1 with TRBJ1-2, with D unclear. The CDR3 is made up of 12 amino acids. CDR1 is KGHDR and CDR2 is SFDVKD in the germline V gene. V lost 5 bases to trimming and J lost 0 bases, with 3 bases between them. The CDR3 region has the DNA TGTGCCACCAGTGGTTCTAACTATGGCTACACCTTC. Its protein product is CATSGSNYGYTF.

The count of this clone is one. V is TRBV7-2 and J is TRBJ1-2; D is undetermined. Germline-derived CDR1 and CDR2 are SGHTA and FQGNSA. The V end was cut by 3 bases, the J end by 7 bases, with 12 bases between. The CDR3 covers 13 residues. CDR3 sequence reads: CASSFGGTFGYTF. CDR3 nucleotide sequence: TGTGCCAGCAGCTTCGGAGGTACTTTTGGCTACACCTTC. The whole variable domain, remainder taken from reference TRBV7-2 and TRBJ1-2, is GAGVSQSPSNKVTEKGKDVELRCDPISGHTALYWYRQSLGQGLEFLIYFQGNSAPDKSGLPSDRFSAERTGGSVSTLTIQRTQQEDSAVYLCASSFGGTFGYTFGSGTRLTVV.

The V and J genes are TRBV19 and TRBJ1-5; D may be TRBD1 (5 bases). The V end lost 6 bases, the J end lost 1 base, and 13 bases lay between the germline ends. Germline V gene data show CDR1 as LNHDA and CDR2 as SQIVND (reference sequence). The CDR3 totals 15 residues. CDR3 nucleotide sequence: TGTGCCAGTAGCGAGGCAGGGTTCAGCAATCAGCCCCAGCATTTT. Translating gives CASSEAGFSNQPQHF.

J is TRBJ1-5 and V is TRBV15; maybe TRBD1 (5 bases). CDR3 size: 15 residues. The germline V and J ends were trimmed by 1 base and 4 bases, with 11 bases remaining between them. Germline CDR1 LNHNV, CDR2 YYDKDF (reference sequence). The CDR3, as DNA: TGTGCCACCAGCAGAGTTGAGGGGCGGAATCAGCCCCAGCATTTT. Translated: CATSRVEGRNQPQHF.